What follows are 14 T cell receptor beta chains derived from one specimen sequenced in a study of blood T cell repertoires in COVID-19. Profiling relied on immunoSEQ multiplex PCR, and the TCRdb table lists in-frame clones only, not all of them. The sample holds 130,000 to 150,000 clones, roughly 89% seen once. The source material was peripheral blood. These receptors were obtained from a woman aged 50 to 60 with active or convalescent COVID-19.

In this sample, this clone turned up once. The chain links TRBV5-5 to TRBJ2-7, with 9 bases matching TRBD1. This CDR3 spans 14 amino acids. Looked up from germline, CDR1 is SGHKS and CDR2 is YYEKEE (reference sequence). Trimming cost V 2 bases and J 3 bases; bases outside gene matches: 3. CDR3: CASSLTGQGYEQYF. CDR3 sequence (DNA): TGTGCCAGCAGCTTAACGGGACAGGGCTACGAGCAGTACTTC.

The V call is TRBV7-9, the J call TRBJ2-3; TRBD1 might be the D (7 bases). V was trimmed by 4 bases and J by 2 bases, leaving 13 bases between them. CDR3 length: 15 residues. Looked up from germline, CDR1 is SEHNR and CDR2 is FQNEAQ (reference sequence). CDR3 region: CASSSQGGSTDTQYF. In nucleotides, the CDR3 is TGTGCCAGCAGCTCCCAGGGGGGCTCCACAGATACGCAGTATTTT.

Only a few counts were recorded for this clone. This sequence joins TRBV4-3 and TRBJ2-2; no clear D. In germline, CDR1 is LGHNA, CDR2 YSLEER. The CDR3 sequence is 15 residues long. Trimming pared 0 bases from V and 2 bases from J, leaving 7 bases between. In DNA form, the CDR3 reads TGCGCCAGCAGCCAAGATTTACTAAACACCGGGGAGCTGTTTTTT. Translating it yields CASSQDLLNTGELFF.

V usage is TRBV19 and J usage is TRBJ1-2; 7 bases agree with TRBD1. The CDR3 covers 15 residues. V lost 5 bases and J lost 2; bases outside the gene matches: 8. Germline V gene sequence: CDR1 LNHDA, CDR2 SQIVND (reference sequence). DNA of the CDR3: TGTGCCAGTAGTTTGCGGACAGGTGTGAACTATGGCTACACCTTC. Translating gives CASSLRTGVNYGYTF.

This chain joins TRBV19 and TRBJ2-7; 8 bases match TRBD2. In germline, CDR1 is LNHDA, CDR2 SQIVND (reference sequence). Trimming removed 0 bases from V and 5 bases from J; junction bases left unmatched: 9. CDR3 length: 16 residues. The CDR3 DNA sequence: TGTGCCAGTAGTATAGATCGGCTAGCGGGCACAGACGAGCAGTACTTC. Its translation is CASSIDRLAGTDEQYF.

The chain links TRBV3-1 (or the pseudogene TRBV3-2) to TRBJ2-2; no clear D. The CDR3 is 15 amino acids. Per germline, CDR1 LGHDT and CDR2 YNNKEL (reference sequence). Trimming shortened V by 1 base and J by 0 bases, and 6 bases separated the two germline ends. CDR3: CASSQGQANTGELFF. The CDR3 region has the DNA TGTGCCAGCAGCCAAGGACAAGCGAACACCGGGGAGCTGTTTTTT.

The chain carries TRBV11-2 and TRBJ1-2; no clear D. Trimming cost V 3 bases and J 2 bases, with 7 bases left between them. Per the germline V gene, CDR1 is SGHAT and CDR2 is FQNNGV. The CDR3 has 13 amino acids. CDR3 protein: CASSFTENYGYTF. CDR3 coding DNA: TGTGCCAGCAGCTTTACGGAGAACTATGGCTACACCTTC.

The chain's CDR3 is CASRSTGLGGYTF. The CDR3 DNA is TGTGCCAGCAGATCGACAGGGTTGGGTGGCTACACCTTC. The chain combines TRBV27 with TRBJ1-2, with 7 bases that match TRBD1. The V gene's germline CDR1 is MNHEY and CDR2 SMNVEV (reference sequence). This CDR3 comprises 13 residues. J gave up 7 bases and V 6 bases, and 8 bases lay outside the gene matches.

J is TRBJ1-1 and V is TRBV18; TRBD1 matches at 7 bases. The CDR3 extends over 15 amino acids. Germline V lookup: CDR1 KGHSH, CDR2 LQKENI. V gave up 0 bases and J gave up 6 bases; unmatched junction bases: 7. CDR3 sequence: CASSPPDRIIAEAFF. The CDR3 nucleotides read TGTGCCAGCTCACCACCGGACAGGATAATTGCTGAAGCTTTCTTT.

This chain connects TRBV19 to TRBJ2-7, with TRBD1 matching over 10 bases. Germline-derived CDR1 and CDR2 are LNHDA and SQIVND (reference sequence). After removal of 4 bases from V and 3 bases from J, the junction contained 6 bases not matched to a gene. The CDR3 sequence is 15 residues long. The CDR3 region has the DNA TGTGCCAGTAGTACTCCGGACAGGGGGTTCTACGAGCAGTACTTC. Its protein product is CASSTPDRGFYEQYF.

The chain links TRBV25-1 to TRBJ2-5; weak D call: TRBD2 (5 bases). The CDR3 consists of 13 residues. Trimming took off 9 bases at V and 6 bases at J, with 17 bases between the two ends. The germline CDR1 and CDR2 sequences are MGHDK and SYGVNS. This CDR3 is CASGRSTGKTQYF. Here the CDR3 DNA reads TGTGCCAGTGGACGGTCCACCGGGAAGACCCAGTACTTC.

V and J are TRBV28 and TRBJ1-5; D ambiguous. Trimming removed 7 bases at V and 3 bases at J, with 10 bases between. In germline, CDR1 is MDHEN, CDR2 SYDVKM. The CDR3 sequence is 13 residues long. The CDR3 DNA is TGTGCCAGCACCCTCCGGGACAATCAGCCCCAGCATTTT. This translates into CASTLRDNQPQHF. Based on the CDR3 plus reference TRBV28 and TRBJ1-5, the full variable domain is DVKVTQSSRYLVKRTGEKVFLECVQDMDHENMFWYRQDPGLGLRLIYFSYDVKMKEKGDIPEGYSVSREKKERFSLILESASTNQTSMYLCASTLRDNQPQHFGDGTRLSIL.

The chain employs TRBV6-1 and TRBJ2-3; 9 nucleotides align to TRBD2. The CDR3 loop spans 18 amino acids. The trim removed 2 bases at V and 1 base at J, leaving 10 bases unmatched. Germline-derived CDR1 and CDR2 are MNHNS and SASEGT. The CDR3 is CASSERGGLAGRTDTQYF. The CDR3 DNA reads TGTGCCAGCAGTGAACGGGGAGGTCTAGCGGGGCGCACAGATACGCAGTATTTT.

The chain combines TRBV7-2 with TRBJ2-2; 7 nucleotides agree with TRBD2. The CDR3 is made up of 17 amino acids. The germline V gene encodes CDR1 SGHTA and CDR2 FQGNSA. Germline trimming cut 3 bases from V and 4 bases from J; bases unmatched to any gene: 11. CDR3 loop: CASSFSSGGSGTGELFF. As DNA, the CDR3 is TGTGCCAGCAGCTTCTCTTCTGGCGGGAGTGGCACCGGGGAGCTGTTTTTT.